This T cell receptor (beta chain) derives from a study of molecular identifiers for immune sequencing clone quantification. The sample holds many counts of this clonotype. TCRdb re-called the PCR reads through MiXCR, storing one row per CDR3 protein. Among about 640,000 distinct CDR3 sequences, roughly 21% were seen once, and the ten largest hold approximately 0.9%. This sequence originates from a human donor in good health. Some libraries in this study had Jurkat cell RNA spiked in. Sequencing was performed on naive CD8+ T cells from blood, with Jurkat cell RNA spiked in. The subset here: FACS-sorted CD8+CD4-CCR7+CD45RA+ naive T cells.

The CDR3 DNA sequence: TGTGCCAGCAGTTTACACAGATCCTACGAGCAGTACTTC. It codes for CASSLHRSYEQYF. The chain employs TRBV27 and TRBJ2-7, with unresolved D. V was cut by 2 bases and J by 1 base, with 6 bases left in between. The CDR3 loop spans 13 amino acids. Germline V lookup: CDR1 MNHEY, CDR2 SMNVEV (reference sequence).